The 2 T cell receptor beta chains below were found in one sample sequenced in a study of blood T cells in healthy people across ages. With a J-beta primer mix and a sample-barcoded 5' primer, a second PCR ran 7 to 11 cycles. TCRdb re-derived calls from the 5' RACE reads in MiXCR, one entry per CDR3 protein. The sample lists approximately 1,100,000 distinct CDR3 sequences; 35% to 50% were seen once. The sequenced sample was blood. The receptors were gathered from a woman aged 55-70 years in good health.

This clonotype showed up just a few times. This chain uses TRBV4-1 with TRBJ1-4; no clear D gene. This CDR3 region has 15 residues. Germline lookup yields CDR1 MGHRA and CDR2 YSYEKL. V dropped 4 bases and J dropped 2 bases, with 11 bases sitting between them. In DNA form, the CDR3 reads TGCGCCAGCAGCCCTCGGGAGCCGACTAATGAAAAACTGTTTTTT. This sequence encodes CASSPREPTNEKLFF.

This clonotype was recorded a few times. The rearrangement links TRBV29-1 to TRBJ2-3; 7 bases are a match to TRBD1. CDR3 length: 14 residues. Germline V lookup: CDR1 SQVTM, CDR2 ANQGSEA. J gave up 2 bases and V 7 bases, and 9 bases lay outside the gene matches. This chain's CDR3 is CSATGQTATDTQYF. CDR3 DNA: TGCAGCGCTACGGGACAGACTGCCACAGATACGCAGTATTTT.